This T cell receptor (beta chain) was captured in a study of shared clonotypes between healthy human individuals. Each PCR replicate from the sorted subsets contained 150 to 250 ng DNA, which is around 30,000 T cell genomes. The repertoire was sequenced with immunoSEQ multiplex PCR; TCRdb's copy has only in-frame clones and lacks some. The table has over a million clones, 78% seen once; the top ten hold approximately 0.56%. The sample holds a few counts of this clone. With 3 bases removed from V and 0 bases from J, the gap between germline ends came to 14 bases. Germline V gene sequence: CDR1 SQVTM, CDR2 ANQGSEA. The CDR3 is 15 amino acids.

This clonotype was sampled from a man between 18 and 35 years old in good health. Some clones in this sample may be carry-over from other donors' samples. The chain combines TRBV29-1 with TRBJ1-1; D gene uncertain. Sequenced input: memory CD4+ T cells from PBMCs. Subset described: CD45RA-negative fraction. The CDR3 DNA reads TGCAGCGTTGATGGCAAGAATCGAATGAACACTGAAGCTTTCTTT. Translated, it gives CSVDGKNRMNTEAFF.